The sequence of this T cell receptor (beta chain) was determined in a study of shared clonotypes between healthy human individuals. This clone was seen once. Measured with immunoSEQ multiplex PCR; TCRdb has only the in-frame clones, and not every one. Counted here are roughly 2.2 million clones, 85% to 95% occurring once; the ten biggest clones make up 0.37%. The V gene's germline CDR1 is SEHNR and CDR2 FQNEAQ (reference sequence). The CDR3 extends over 15 amino acids. Trimming took off 5 bases at V and 6 bases at J, with 17 bases between the two ends. V is TRBV7-9 and J is TRBJ2-1; D ambiguous. The origin of this receptor is a man aged 18 to 29 in good health. Some clones in this sample may be carry-over from other donors' samples. Input material: naive CD4+ T cells from PBMCs. The subset is: CD45RA+ positively selected. The CDR3 sequence is CASSPRVEDLNEQFF. CDR3 sequence (DNA): TGTGCCAGCAGCCCCCGGGTCGAAGACCTCAATGAGCAGTTCTTC.